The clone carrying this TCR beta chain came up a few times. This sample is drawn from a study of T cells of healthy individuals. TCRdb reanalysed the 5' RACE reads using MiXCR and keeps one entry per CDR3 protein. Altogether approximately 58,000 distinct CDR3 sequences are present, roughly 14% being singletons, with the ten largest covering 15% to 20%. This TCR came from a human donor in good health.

CDR3 residues: CASTPGGPNEKLFF. The CDR3 DNA is TGTGCCAGCACCCCGGGGGGACCTAATGAAAAACTGTTTTTT. This sequence joins TRBV7-8 and TRBJ1-4; possibly TRBD1 for D (5 bases). The V end was cut by 7 bases, the J end by 3 bases, with 12 bases between. Germline CDR1 reads SGHVS; CDR2 reads FQNEAQ. The CDR3 extends over 14 amino acids. The full variable domain, in which reference TRBV7-8 and TRBJ1-4 provide the parts outside the CDR3, is GAGVSQSPRYKVAKRGQDVALRCDPISGHVSLFWYQQALGQGPEFLTYFQNEAQLDKSGLPSDRFFAERPEGSVSTLKIQRTQQEDSAVYLCASTPGGPNEKLFFGSGTQLSVL.